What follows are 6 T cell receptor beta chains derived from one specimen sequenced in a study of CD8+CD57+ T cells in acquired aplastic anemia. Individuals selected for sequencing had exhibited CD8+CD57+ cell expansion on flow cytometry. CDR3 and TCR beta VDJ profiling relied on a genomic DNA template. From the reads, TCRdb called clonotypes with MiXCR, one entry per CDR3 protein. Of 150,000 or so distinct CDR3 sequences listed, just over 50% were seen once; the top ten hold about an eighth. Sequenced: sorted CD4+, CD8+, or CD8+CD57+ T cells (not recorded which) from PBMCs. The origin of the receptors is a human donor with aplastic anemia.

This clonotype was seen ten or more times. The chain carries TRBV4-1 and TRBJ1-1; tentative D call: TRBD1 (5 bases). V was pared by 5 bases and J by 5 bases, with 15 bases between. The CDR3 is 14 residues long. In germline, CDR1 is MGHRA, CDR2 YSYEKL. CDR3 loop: CASSGLQGRTEAFF. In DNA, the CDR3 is TGCGCCAGCAGCGGCTTGCAGGGAAGAACTGAAGCTTTCTTT.

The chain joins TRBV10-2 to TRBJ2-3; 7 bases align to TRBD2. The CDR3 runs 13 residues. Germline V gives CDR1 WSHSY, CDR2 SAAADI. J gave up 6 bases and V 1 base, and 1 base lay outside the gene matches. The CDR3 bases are TGCGCCAGCAGTGAGTTACTAGCGGATACGCAGTATTTT. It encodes CASSELLADTQYF.

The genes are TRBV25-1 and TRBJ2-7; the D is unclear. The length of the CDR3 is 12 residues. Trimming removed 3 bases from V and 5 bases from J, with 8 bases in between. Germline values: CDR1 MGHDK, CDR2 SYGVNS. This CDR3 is CASSDGVHEQYF. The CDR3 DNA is TGTGCCAGCAGTGATGGGGTCCACGAGCAGTACTTC.

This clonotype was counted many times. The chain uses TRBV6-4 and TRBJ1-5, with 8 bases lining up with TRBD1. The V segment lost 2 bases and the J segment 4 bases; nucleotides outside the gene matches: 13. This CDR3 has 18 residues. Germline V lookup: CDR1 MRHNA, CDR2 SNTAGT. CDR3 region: CASSDPRQGWMQNQPQHF. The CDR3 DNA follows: TGTGCCAGCAGTGACCCACGACAGGGGTGGATGCAAAATCAGCCCCAGCATTTT.

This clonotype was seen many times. For the CDR3, the DNA is TGTGCCAGTAGTATCGGGGGACCTGAAGCTTTCTTT. Amino acids: CASSIGGPEAFF. This chain links TRBV19 with TRBJ1-1, with D perhaps TRBD1 (5 bases). The CDR3 is made up of 12 amino acids. In germline, CDR1 is LNHDA, CDR2 SQIVND (reference sequence). Trimming took 3 bases from V and 6 from J, leaving 8 bases between them. Complete variable domain (other parts from reference TRBV19 and TRBJ1-1): DGGITQSPKYLFRKEGQNVTLSCEQNLNHDAMYWYRQDPGQGLRLIYYSQIVNDFQKGDIAEGYSVSREKKESFPLTVTSAQKNPTAFYLCASSIGGPEAFFGQGTRLTVV.

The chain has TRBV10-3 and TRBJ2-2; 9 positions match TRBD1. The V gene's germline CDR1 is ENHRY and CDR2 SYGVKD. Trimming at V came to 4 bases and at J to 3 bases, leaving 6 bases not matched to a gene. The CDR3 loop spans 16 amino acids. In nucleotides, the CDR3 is TGTGCCATCAGTGGTGGACAGGGGCTGTACACCGGGGAGCTGTTTTTT. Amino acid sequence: CAISGGQGLYTGELFF.